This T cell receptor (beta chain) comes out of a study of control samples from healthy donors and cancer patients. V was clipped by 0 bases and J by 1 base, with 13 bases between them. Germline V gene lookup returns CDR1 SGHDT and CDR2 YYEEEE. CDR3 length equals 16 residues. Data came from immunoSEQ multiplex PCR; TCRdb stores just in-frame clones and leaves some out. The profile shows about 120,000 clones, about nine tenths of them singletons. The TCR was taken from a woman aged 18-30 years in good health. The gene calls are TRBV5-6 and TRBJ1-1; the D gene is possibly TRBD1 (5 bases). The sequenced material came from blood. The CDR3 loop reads CASSLVVRGPNTEAFF. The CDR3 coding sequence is TGTGCCAGCAGCTTGGTCGTTAGGGGCCCGAACACTGAAGCTTTCTTT.